The source of this T cell receptor (beta chain) is a study of CD8 T cells in Susac syndrome (dated by TCRdb to about 2019). As for the study more broadly: Whether CD8+ T cell activation and differentiation in Susac syndrome was antigen driven was tested using repertoire sequencing. Paper-wide results and their limitations: The number of individuals in the TCR sequencing and HLA analysis was acknowledged as relatively small.

The junction shows trimming of 1 base on V and 6 bases on J, plus 6 bases between the germline ends. CDR1 and CDR2 (LGHDT, YNNKEL) derive from the germline V gene (reference sequence). Reading from cysteine to phenylalanine, the CDR3 counts 13 amino acids. The sequence is cut down to CDR3 DNA, 39 bases in frame from base 1. As for this clonotype: Its cognate antigen has yet to be identified. Base qualities were left out, and no much larger clone turns up one base away.

RNA was extracted using the RNeasy kit, and roughly 0.45 to 1 ug of the RNA was reverse transcribed with random hexamers. TCR beta CDR3 regions were amplified with the immunoSEQ multiplex PCR assay covering 54 Vbeta and 13 Jbeta segments. Bias from PCR amplification was corrected by using a synthetic template baseline for primer optimization and for computational correction. For the original study's pipeline: Reads were annotated to V, D and J genes according to IMGT and were analyzed with immunoSEQ Analyzer, with only productive sequences retained. Clonality was computed as one minus Shannon entropy normalized by log2 of the number of productive unique sequences. For each patient and control, public and private clones were evaluated within the 100 most prevalent clones. Susac-specific clones were defined as absent from healthy and MS cohorts, about 1,000 published viral clones and other ImmuneACCESS disease sequences. Starting from the raw public reads, TCRdb applied fastp trimming at Q25, assembled clones with MiXCR and retained in-frame beta chains. Under each unique CDR3 protein, matching rows form one entry showing the most common genes and DNA. The V and J calls were determined by TCRdb, not by the authors. The sample table shows roughly 200,000 distinct CDR3 sequences, and 85% to 95% are seen once. Of the sample, 0.082% is held by the ten largest clones.

High-throughput TCR beta sequencing profiled peripheral blood CD8+ and CD4+ T cells from healthy donors, Susac syndrome patients and multiple sclerosis patients. Treatment-naive patients with stable or active relapsing-remitting disease fulfilling revised McDonald criteria were used as multiple sclerosis controls. Bulk CD8+ and CD4+ T cells were purified by magnetic negative isolation, whereas CD8+ TEMRA cells were enriched by FACS. Blood was drawn into EDTA tubes, processed within 24 hours, and PBMCs were isolated by density gradient centrifugation. PBMCs intended for TCR sequencing were cryopreserved in liquid nitrogen and were subsequently thawed in a 37 degrees C water bath. The sorted or isolated CD4+, CD8+ and CD8+ TEMRA cells reached a purity of at least 90%.

The TCR comes from a human donor with multiple sclerosis. The rearrangement combines TRBV3-1 with TRBJ1-4, with no reliable assignment of the D segment. Sequencing used CD4+ T cells from PBMCs. At the DNA level, the sequence is TGTGCCAGCAGCCAAGGGCAGCATGAAAAACTGTTTTTT. It translates as CASSQGQHEKLFF.